This T cell receptor (beta chain) emerged from a study of cytomegalovirus exposure and HLA in healthy donors. The study's findings and limits: Reported performance of the classifier showed diagnosis of cytomegalovirus status with high specificity and sensitivity. The study recorded 150 to 200 TCR beta chains that were cytomegalovirus-associated. The authors confirmed in vitro that a few CMV-associated chains were specific for CMV antigens. TCR clusters originating in the first cohort tended to co-occur in the approximately 120 validation repertoires, according to a later analysis.

The CDR3 consists of 14 residues. Per the germline V gene, CDR1 is SQVTM and CDR2 is ANQGSEA. Trimming took 7 bases from V and 2 from J; bases not matched to a gene: 9. The table came from immunoSEQ multiplex PCR; TCRdb's copy has only in-frame clones and leaves some out. The sample carries 110,000 or so clones, approximately 90% recorded once. In the case of this clone: Its specificity is not known.

V gene TRBV29-1 combines with J gene TRBJ2-3; TRBD1 agrees at 7 bases. Sequences were obtained from PBMCs. This sequence originates from a man between 18 and 35 years old in good health and CMV-seronegative. This CDR3 is CSAGGRGHTDTQYF. In DNA form, the CDR3 reads TGCAGCGCTGGGGGTAGGGGGCACACAGATACGCAGTATTTT.